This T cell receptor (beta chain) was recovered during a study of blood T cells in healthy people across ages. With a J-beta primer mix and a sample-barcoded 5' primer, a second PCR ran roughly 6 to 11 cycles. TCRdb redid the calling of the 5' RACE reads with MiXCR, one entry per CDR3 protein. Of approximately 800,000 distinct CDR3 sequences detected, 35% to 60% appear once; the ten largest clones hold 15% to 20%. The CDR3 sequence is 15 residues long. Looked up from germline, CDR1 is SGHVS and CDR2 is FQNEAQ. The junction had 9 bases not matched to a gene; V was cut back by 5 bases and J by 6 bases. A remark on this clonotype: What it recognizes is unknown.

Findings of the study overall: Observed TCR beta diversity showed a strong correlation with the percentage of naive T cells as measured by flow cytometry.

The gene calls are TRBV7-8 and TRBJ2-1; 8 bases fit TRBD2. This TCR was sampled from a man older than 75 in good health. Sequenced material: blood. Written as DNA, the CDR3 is TGTGCCAGCAGCCTACCGGGACTAGATGGCAATGAGCAGTTCTTC. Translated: CASSLPGLDGNEQFF.